These 20 T cell receptor beta chains originate from one sample sequenced in a study of cytomegalovirus exposure and HLA in healthy donors. In the PCR, 60 Vbeta and 13 Jbeta primers were used. Assay used: immunoSEQ multiplex PCR; TCRdb lists only in-frame clones, some missing. This sample has about 210,000 clones; around nine tenths occur once, and the top ten carry less than 0.35%. Sequenced sample: PBMCs. The origin of the receptors is a woman under 40 in good health and CMV-seronegative.

V and J are TRBV21-1 and TRBJ2-7; no check of the table's D call, TRBD1, against the DNA was made. TRBV21-1 is termed a pseudogene. CDR3 length equals 14 residues. The chain's CDR3 is CASRLCRGTYEQYF. CDR3 nucleotide sequence: TGTGCCAGCAGACTTTGCAGGGGTACCTACGAGCAGTACTTC.

V is TRBV6-5 and J is TRBJ2-3, with TRBD2 as a possible D gene (5 bases). The germline V gene encodes CDR1 MNHEY and CDR2 SVGAGI. Trimming removed 0 bases at V and 6 bases at J, with 13 bases between. The length of the CDR3 is 15 residues. CDR3 in DNA: TGTGCCAGCAGTTACTCTCAGGCCGGCGGGGATACGCAGTATTTT. Its translation is CASSYSQAGGDTQYF.

This clone was counted between two and nine times. J is TRBJ1-1 and V is TRBV5-6; 7 bases are shared with TRBD1. The CDR3 contains 13 residues. The J segment lost 10 bases and the V segment lost 3 bases, leaving 9 bases of the junction unmatched. Germline V gene lookup returns CDR1 SGHDT and CDR2 YYEEEE. The CDR3 region has the DNA TGTGCCAGCAGCTCCGGGACAGAACGCAGAGCTTTCTTT. This codes for CASSSGTERRAFF.

CDR3 residues: CASSSQKRGGYEQFF. CDR3 in DNA: TGTGCCAGCAGCTCCCAAAAGCGGGGGGGCTATGAGCAGTTCTTC. The chain employs TRBV11-2 and TRBJ2-1, with 10 bases lining up with TRBD2. CDR3 size: 15 residues. Germline-derived CDR1 and CDR2 are SGHAT and FQNNGV. Trimming at V came to 4 bases and at J to 8 bases, leaving 8 bases not matched to a gene.

V gene TRBV7-9 combines with J gene TRBJ1-2; D is possibly TRBD1 (6 bases). With 8 bases removed from V and 7 bases from J, the gap between germline ends came to 17 bases. This CDR3 has 13 residues. The germline V gene encodes CDR1 SEHNR and CDR2 FQNEAQ (reference sequence). In nucleotides, the CDR3 is TGTGCCAGCCAAGCTCAGGGGAGCCTTGGCTACACCTTC. Translated, it gives CASQAQGSLGYTF.

This clone was detected once. The rearrangement links TRBV27 to TRBJ1-5; D call uncertain. The CDR3 contains 13 residues. V lost 3 bases, J lost 11 bases, and 14 bases lay in between. Per germline, CDR1 MNHEY and CDR2 SMNVEV (reference sequence). CDR3 bases: TGTGCCAGCAGTTTGGGGAGGGCGAGGACCCAGCATTTT. Translation: CASSLGRARTQHF.

This rearrangement joins TRBV18 to TRBJ2-7; no firm D call. With 5 bases removed from V and 1 base from J, the gap between germline ends came to 12 bases. Per germline, CDR1 KGHSH and CDR2 LQKENI. The CDR3 loop spans 14 amino acids. This chain's CDR3 is CASSMYSSSYEQYF. The CDR3 DNA follows: TGTGCCAGCTCAATGTATTCTAGTTCCTACGAGCAGTACTTC.

In this sample, this clone turned up once. This rearrangement joins TRBV5-6 to TRBJ1-1; D may be TRBD1 (5 bases). Trimming took off 3 bases at V and 7 bases at J, with 10 bases between the two ends. CDR3 length equals 12 residues. CDR1 and CDR2 from the germline V gene are SGHDT and YYEEEE. The CDR3 sequence: CASSSTALEAFF. CDR3 in DNA: TGTGCCAGCAGCTCGACAGCCCTTGAAGCTTTCTTT.

The gene calls are TRBV19 and TRBJ2-7; 9 bases agree with TRBD1. The CDR3 covers 15 residues. Per the germline V gene, CDR1 is LNHDA and CDR2 is SQIVND (reference sequence). Germline trimming cut 7 bases from V and 2 bases from J; bases unmatched to any gene: 9. Written as DNA, the CDR3 is TGTGCCAGTACCGAATCCGGGACAGGGCCCTACGAGCAGTACTTC. Residues: CASTESGTGPYEQYF.

This clone was recorded once. The V call is TRBV9, the J call TRBJ2-2; possible D gene TRBD2, 6 bases. V was pared by 1 base and J by 6 bases, with 16 bases between. The CDR3 consists of 16 residues. CDR1 SGDLS and CDR2 YYNGEE come from the germline V gene. The CDR3 protein is CASSVSRRVIAGELFF. The CDR3, as DNA: TGTGCCAGCAGCGTATCTAGGAGGGTTATAGCCGGGGAGCTGTTTTTT.

This chain joins TRBV2 and TRBJ2-3; TRBD1 matches at 10 bases. CDR3 length equals 16 residues. Germline V CDR1 and CDR2: SNHLY, FYNNEI. Trimming cost V 5 bases and J 3 bases; bases outside gene matches: 8. CDR3 sequence (DNA): TGTGCCAGCAGTATCACGGGACAGGGGCGGACAGATACGCAGTATTTT. Its translation is CASSITGQGRTDTQYF.

The rearrangement uses TRBV9 and TRBJ2-7, with 9 bases matching TRBD1. Losses at the gene ends were 7 bases for V and 5 bases for J; bases not matched to a gene: 13. Germline lookup yields CDR1 SGDLS and CDR2 YYNGEE. The CDR3 has 15 amino acids. The CDR3 DNA is TGTGCCAGCGGCGGGGCGACAGGGGGTATCAACGAGCAGTACTTC. This gives the protein CASGGATGGINEQYF.

The DNA of the CDR3 is TGTGCCATCAGTGAGTCGTTGGCAGGGGCTGTTGATACGCAGTATTTT. Its translation: CAISESLAGAVDTQYF. This chain joins TRBV10-3 and TRBJ2-3, with D possibly TRBD1 on 6 matching bases. The germline V gene has CDR1 ENHRY and CDR2 SYGVKD. Trimming removed 0 bases from V and 6 bases from J, with 16 bases in between. CDR3 length: 16 residues.

This chain links TRBV28 with TRBJ2-1; maybe TRBD1 (5 bases). The CDR3 extends over 14 amino acids. V was pared by 5 bases and J by 9 bases, with 17 bases between. Germline V gene data show CDR1 as MDHEN and CDR2 as SYDVKM. CDR3 in DNA: TGTGCCAGCAGTCTAAATCGCCCTAGGGGTGAGCAGTTCTTC. Its protein is CASSLNRPRGEQFF.

The chain is built from TRBV6-5 and TRBJ2-3; 7 positions agree with TRBD2. J lost 4 bases, V lost 8 bases, and 9 bases had no gene match. This CDR3 region has 14 residues. The germline gives CDR1 MNHEY, CDR2 SVGAGI. The CDR3 loop reads CASSTRLAADTQYF. The DNA for the CDR3 is TGTGCCAGCTCGACCCGGCTAGCGGCAGATACGCAGTATTTT.

This rearrangement joins TRBV15 to TRBJ2-3; TRBD1 agrees at 8 bases. CDR1 is LNHNV and CDR2 is YYDKDF in the germline V gene (reference sequence). The CDR3 covers 15 residues. The ends lost 5 bases at V and 3 bases at J; junction bases unmatched: 7. The CDR3 reads CATSFDRGGTDTQYF. DNA for the CDR3: TGTGCCACCAGCTTCGACAGGGGAGGTACAGATACGCAGTATTTT. The full variable domain, its missing parts supplied by reference TRBV15 and TRBJ2-3, is DAMVIQNPRYQVTQFGKPVTLSCSQTLNHNVMYWYQQKSSQAPKLLFHYYDKDFNNEADTPDNFQSRRPNTSFCFLDIRSPGLGDTAMYLCATSFDRGGTDTQYFGPGTRLTVL.

This chain uses TRBV9 with TRBJ2-7; possible D gene TRBD2, 5 bases. The germline V and J ends were trimmed by 4 bases and 1 base, with 18 bases remaining between them. The CDR3 is 16 amino acids. In germline, CDR1 is SGDLS, CDR2 YYNGEE. DNA for the CDR3: TGTGCCAGCAGCCCGGGAAGAGCGGACCCTTCCTACGAGCAGTACTTC. Translation: CASSPGRADPSYEQYF.

The CDR3 sequence: CASSLTGGLGANVLTF. Written as DNA, the CDR3 is TGTGCCAGCAGCTTAACGGGGGGGCTTGGGGCCAACGTCCTGACTTTC. The chain combines TRBV7-3 with TRBJ2-6; D may be TRBD2 (7 bases). V lost 0 bases to trimming and J lost 3 bases, with 9 bases between them. The CDR3 has 16 amino acids. Germline lookup yields CDR1 SGHTA and CDR2 FQGTGA.

This clone was observed a few times. The chain uses TRBV7-9 and TRBJ2-7, with a tentative D call TRBD2 (6 bases). Looked up from germline, CDR1 is SEHNR and CDR2 is FQNEAQ (reference sequence). V lost 7 bases, J lost 0 bases, and 13 bases lay in between. This CDR3 contains 14 residues. The CDR3 sequence: CASTGDGHSYEQYF. The CDR3 nucleotides are TGTGCCAGCACGGGGGACGGTCACTCCTACGAGCAGTACTTC.

The V call is TRBV29-1, the J call TRBJ2-1, with D possibly being TRBD2 (6 bases). This CDR3 is built from 12 residues. V shed 4 bases and J shed 9 bases, with 13 bases lying between them. CDR1 is SQVTM and CDR2 is ANQGSEA in the germline V gene. The CDR3 DNA is TGCAGCGTTGGACTAGTTCGAGTTGAGCAGTTCTTC. Translation gives CSVGLVRVEQFF.